Below are 8 T cell receptor beta chains sequenced from a single sample in a study of human CD8 memory T cell subsets. UMI-labeled 5' RACE yielded the TCR beta libraries. TCRdb reworked the 5' RACE reads into one entry per CDR3 protein, no DNA. The data show 9,500 to 12,000 distinct CDR3 sequences, and the top ten clones hold about 14%. Sequencing was carried out using CD8+ T cells from PBMCs. The receptors here all came from a human donor in good health.

This chain links TRBV7-9 with TRBJ1-6. Germline V gene data show CDR1 as SEHNR and CDR2 as FQNEAQ (reference sequence). The CDR3 contains 12 residues. This chain's CDR3 is CASSLSGSPLHF.

CDR3 sequence: CASRATGSNQPQHF. V is TRBV12-3 or TRBV12-4 and J is TRBJ1-5; there is no DNA to check the TCRdb D call of TRBD1. CDR3 length equals 14 residues.

This rearrangement joins TRBV5-1 to TRBJ2-5; the TCRdb call, TRBD2, lacks DNA for checking. The CDR3 has 13 amino acids. The germline V gene encodes CDR1 SGHRS and CDR2 YFSETQ. CDR3 region: CASGPWAGETQYF.

This clonotype is called medium-sized based on its frequency. The CDR3 reads CASSLAVRGLHF. The chain recombines TRBV7-9 with TRBJ1-6. The CDR3 has 12 amino acids. CDR1 and CDR2 (germline): SEHNR, FQNEAQ (reference sequence). Full variable domain (remainder filled in from reference TRBV7-9 and TRBJ1-6): DTGVSQNPRHKITKRGQNVTFRCDPISEHNRLYWYRQTLGQGPEFLTYFQNEAQLEKSRLLSDRFSAERPKGSFSTLEIQRTEQGDSAMYLCASSLAVRGLHFGNGTRLTVT.

By frequency, this clonotype registers medium-sized. The chain has TRBV7-9 and TRBJ1-1; without DNA, the TCRdb call of TRBD1 cannot be checked. Germline assignment: CDR1 SEHNR and CDR2 FQNEAQ (reference sequence). The CDR3 consists of 15 residues. The CDR3: CASSSTGSMNTEAFF.

The chain combines TRBV15 with TRBJ2-2. Per the germline V gene, CDR1 is LNHNV and CDR2 is YYDKDF (reference sequence). The CDR3 contains 16 residues. CDR3 amino acids: CATSRVVSSNTGELFF.

The chain recombines TRBV29-1 with TRBJ2-1; TCRdb gives TRBD2 as the D gene, but with no DNA this cannot be confirmed. Germline CDR1 is SQVTM and CDR2 is ANQGSEA. The CDR3 contains 13 residues. CDR3 sequence: CSATGTERNEQFF.

The V and J genes are TRBV5-1 and TRBJ2-2. This CDR3 has 13 amino acids. Germline V CDR1 and CDR2: SGHRS, YFSETQ. CDR3 amino acids: CASSYMNTGELFF.